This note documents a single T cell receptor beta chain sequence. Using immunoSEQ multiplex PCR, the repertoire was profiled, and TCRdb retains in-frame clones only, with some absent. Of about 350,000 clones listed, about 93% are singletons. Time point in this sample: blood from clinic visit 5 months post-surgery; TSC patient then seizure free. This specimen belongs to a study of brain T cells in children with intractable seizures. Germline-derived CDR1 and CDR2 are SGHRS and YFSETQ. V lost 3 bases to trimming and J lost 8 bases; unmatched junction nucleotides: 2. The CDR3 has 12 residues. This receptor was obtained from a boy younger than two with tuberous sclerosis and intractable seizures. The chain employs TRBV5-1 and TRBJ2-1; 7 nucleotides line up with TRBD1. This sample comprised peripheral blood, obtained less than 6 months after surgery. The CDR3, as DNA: TGCGCCAGCAGCTCTGACAGGGATGAGCAGTTCTTC. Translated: CASSSDRDEQFF.